This T cell receptor (beta chain) was recorded in a study of STAT5B mutations in CD4+ large granular lymphocyte leukemia. Study-level points and caveats: No patients shared main leukemic clonotypes, though roughly 27% appeared at low frequency elsewhere. Compared with healthy controls (2/35), patient top clones favored TRBV06 (8/27).

This CDR3 spans 11 amino acids. Germline-derived CDR1 and CDR2 are WNHNN and SYGVQD (reference sequence). Trimming removed 10 bases from V and 11 bases from J, with 16 bases in between. This clone was recorded a few times. As yet, its antigen is unknown. TCRdb's table, derived via immunoSEQ multiplex PCR, lists solely in-frame clones and lacks some. The sample shows about 30,000 clones, 70% to 85% of them seen only once. The sample taken for sequencing was CD4+ T cells from blood buffy coats. The gene calls are TRBV10-1 and TRBJ2-3, with a tentative D call TRBD1 (6 bases). This sequence was found in a human donor in good health. This CDR3 is CATSTGSRQYF. For the CDR3, the DNA is TGCGCCACGTCAACAGGGTCTCGGCAGTATTTT.